A single TCR beta chain is shown here with its context. Original handling: Estimates of nucleated cell counts were drawn from the amplification of reference gene primers. Repertoires were generated with immunoSEQ multiplex PCR, while TCRdb's copy carries only in-frame clones and drops some. V and J calls and clone size are given by that table; D and trimming were obtained from the DNA. The sample consists of a few hundred thousand clones, 70% to 90% of them appearing once. The germline gives CDR1 SNHLY, CDR2 FYNNEI. Trimming removed 7 bases from V and 5 bases from J; junction bases left unmatched: 5. This CDR3 is 13 amino acids long. These data come from a study of blood T cell repertoires in COVID-19. Study in general: Sites in the United States, Italy and Spain provided acute and convalescent COVID-19 samples. T cells, B-cell-depleted T cells, or PBMCs provided the cDNA or gDNA that served as material.

This chain joins TRBV2 and TRBJ1-5; TRBD1 agrees at 7 bases. Sequenced material: peripheral blood. The sequence was obtained from a woman aged 25 to 39 who had recovered from COVID-19. CDR3: CASTGTADQPQHF. The CDR3 coding sequence is TGTGCCAGCACAGGGACAGCAGATCAGCCCCAGCATTTT.